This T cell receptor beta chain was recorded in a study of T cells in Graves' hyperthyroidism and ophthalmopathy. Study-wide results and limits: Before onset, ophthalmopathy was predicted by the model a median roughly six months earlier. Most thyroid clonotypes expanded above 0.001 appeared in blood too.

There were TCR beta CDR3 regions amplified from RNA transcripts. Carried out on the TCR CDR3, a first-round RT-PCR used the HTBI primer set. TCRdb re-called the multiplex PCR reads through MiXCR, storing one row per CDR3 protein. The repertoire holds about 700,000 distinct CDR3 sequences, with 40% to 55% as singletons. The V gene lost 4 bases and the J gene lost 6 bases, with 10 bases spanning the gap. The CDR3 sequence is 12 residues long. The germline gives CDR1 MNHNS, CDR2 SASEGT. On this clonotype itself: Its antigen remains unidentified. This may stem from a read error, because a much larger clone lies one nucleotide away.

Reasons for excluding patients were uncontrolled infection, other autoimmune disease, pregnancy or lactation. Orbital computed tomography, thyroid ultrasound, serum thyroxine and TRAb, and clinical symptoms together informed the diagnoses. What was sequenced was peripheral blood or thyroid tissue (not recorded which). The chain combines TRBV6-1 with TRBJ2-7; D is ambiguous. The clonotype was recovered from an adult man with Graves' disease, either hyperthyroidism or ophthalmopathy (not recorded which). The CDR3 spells CASSVLLGEQYF. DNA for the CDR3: TGTGCCAGCAGTGTCTTGCTTGGCGAGCAGTACTTC.